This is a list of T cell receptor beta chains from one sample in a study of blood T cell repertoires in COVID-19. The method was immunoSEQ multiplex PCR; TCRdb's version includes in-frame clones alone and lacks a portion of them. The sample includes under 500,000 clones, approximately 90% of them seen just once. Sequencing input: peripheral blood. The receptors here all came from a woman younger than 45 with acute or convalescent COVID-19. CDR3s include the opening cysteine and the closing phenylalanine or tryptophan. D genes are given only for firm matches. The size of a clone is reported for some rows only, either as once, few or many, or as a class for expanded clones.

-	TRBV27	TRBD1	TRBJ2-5	TGTGCCAGCAGCCCTACCGACCGACAGGGGAAAGAGACCCAGTACTTC	CASSPTDRQGKETQYF
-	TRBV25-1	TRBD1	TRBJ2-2	TGTGCCAGCAGTGACCCAAACAGGGGTACCACCGGGGAGCTGTTTTTT	CASSDPNRGTTGELFF
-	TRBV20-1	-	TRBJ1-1	TGCAGTGCTAGGGACGGGGGGGAAGCTTTCTTT	CSARDGGEAFF
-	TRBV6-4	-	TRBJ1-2	TGTGCCAGCAGTGACCGCGGGACGGATGGCTACACCTTC	CASSDRGTDGYTF
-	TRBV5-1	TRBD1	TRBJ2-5	TGCGCCAGCAGCTTCACAGGGGACCAAGAGACCCAGTACTTC	CASSFTGDQETQYF
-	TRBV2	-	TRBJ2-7	TGTGCCAGCAGGGCGACAGGAACCTACGAGCAGTACTTC	CASRATGTYEQYF
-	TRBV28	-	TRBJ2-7	TGTGCCAGCAGTTTGAGGCCCCTCCTCGAGCAGTACTTC	CASSLRPLLEQYF
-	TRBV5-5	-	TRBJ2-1	TGTGCCAGCAGCTCCCAGGGGAACAATGAGCAGTTCTTC	CASSSQGNNEQFF
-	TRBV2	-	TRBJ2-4	TGTGCCAGCAGTGAAGAAGGCCAGCGGATCACCCTAGCCAAAAACATTCAGTACTTC	CASSEEGQRITLAKNIQYF
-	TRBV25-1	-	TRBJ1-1	TGTGCCAGCAGTGAATTGGGGGGGAATACTGAAGCTTTCTTT	CASSELGGNTEAFF
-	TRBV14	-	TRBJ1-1	TGTGCCAGCAGCCAAAACCGGGACAACCAGAAAGCTTTCTTT	CASSQNRDNQKAFF
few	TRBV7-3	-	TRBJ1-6	TGTGCCAGCAGCTTAAACGGGGGGAATTCACCCCTCCACTTT	CASSLNGGNSPLHF
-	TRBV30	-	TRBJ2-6	TGTGCCTGGAGCGGTGCTGGGGCCAACGTCCTGACTTTC	CAWSGAGANVLTF
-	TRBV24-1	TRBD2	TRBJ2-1	TGTGCCACGCAGGGGACTAGTTCAGTTAATGAGCAGTTCTTC	CATQGTSSVNEQFF
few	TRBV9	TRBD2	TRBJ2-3	TGTGCCAGCAGCAATGATTTAGCGGGGGGCACAGATACGCAGTATTTT	CASSNDLAGGTDTQYF
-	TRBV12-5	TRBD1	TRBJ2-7	TGTGCTAGTGGTTCAACATCACAGGGGACCTGCGAGCAGTACTTC	CASGSTSQGTCEQYF
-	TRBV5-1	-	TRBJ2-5	TGCGCCAGCAGCTTGTCAGGATCGGCTGAGACCCAGTACTTC	CASSLSGSAETQYF
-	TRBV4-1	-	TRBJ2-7	TGCGCCAGCAGCCAAGGCGTAGGGGGATACGAGCAGTACTTC	CASSQGVGGYEQYF
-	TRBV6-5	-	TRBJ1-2	TGTGCCAGCAGTTACTCTTCTATAGGGGTCTATGGCTACACCTTC	CASSYSSIGVYGYTF
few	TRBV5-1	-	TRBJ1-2	TGCGCCAGCAGCGCTTCCAGGGACTCGGCTGGCTACACCTTC	CASSASRDSAGYTF
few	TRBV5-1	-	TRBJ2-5	TGCGCCAGCAGCAACCCAATCGGGATGGAGACCCAGTACTTC	CASSNPIGMETQYF
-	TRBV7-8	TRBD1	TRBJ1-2	TGTGCCAGCAGCCCGATACTTGGGACAGGCGATATACCCTATGGCTACACCTTC	CASSPILGTGDIPYGYTF
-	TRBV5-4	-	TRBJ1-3	TGTGCCAGCAGCTTGGCCACTGGGAGGACTGGAAACACCATATATTTT	CASSLATGRTGNTIYF
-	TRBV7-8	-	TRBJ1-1	TGTGCCAGCAGCCCCAGGTTTGGATTGGGCACTGAAGCTTTCTTT	CASSPRFGLGTEAFF
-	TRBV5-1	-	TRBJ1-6	TGCGCCAGCAGCTTCCAGGGTTCAGATTCACCCCTCCACTTT	CASSFQGSDSPLHF
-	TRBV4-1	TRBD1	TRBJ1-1	TGCGCCAGCAGCCGTTTACAGGGGGGTGAAGCTTTCTTT	CASSRLQGGEAFF
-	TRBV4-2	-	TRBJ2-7	TGTGCCAGCAGCCAAGTCTTGGCAGAGGGCAGCTCCTACGAGCAGTACTTC	CASSQVLAEGSSYEQYF
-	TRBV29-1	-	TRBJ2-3	TGCAGCGTTACTAGCAGTACAGATACGCAGTATTTT	CSVTSSTDTQYF